The 27 T cell receptor beta chains in this list originate from one sample, sequenced in a study of blood T cell repertoires in COVID-19. Using immunoSEQ multiplex PCR, the repertoire was profiled, and TCRdb retains in-frame clones only, with some absent. The sample carries about 120,000 clones, more than 80% recorded once. The material sequenced was peripheral blood. The receptors come from a man aged 35 to 55 with acute or convalescent COVID-19.

The V gene is TRBV3-1 (or the pseudogene TRBV3-2), the J gene TRBJ1-5; possible D gene TRBD1, 5 bases. Germline V gene data show CDR1 as LGHDT and CDR2 as YNNKEL (reference sequence). V lost 3 bases and J 6 bases, leaving 15 bases between the germline ends. The CDR3 has 15 amino acids. The CDR3 spells CASSQEGTGSQPQHF. CDR3 DNA: TGTGCCAGCAGCCAGGAGGGGACGGGCAGTCAGCCCCAGCATTTT.

V is TRBV19 and J is TRBJ2-3; D may be TRBD1 (6 bases). V was shortened by 2 bases and J by 6 bases, with 18 bases between the two germline ends. The CDR3 is 16 residues long. Germline CDR1 and CDR2: LNHDA and SQIVND (reference sequence). In DNA form, the CDR3 reads TGTGCCAGTAGTATATCTGGGGGCAAGGTGAGGGATACGCAGTATTTT. Its translation: CASSISGGKVRDTQYF.

The genes are TRBV4-2 and TRBJ2-4, with D possibly TRBD2 on 5 matching bases. Germline values: CDR1 LGHNA, CDR2 YNFKEQ. V lost 0 bases, J lost 6 bases, and 15 bases lay in between. The CDR3 totals 16 residues. CDR3 nucleotide sequence: TGTGCCAGCAGCCAAGAGGCGGGCAGGCCACCAAACATTCAGTACTTC. Amino acid sequence: CASSQEAGRPPNIQYF.

This chain connects TRBV9 to TRBJ2-1; TRBD1 aligns across 11 bases. The CDR3 consists of 14 residues. CDR1 is SGDLS and CDR2 is YYNGEE in the germline V gene. J lost 9 bases, V lost 2 bases, and 4 bases had no gene match. The CDR3 region is CASSVGQGAFEQFF. The CDR3 DNA sequence: TGTGCCAGCAGCGTCGGACAGGGGGCTTTTGAGCAGTTCTTC. The variable domain in full, completed from reference TRBV9 and TRBJ2-1, reads DSGVTQTPKHLITATGQRVTLRCSPRSGDLSVYWYQQSLDQGLQFLIQYYNGEERAKGNILERFSAQQFPDLHSELNLSSLELGDSALYFCASSVGQGAFEQFFGPGTRLTVL.

The chain employs TRBV14 and TRBJ2-7; 9 bases line up with TRBD2. CDR1 and CDR2 (germline): SGHDN, FVKESK. The CDR3 totals 14 residues. V shed 3 bases, J shed 4 bases, and the junction held 4 bases outside the gene matches. CDR3 bases: TGTGCCAGCAGCCAGAAACTAGCGGGTTACGAGCAGTACTTC. It yields the protein CASSQKLAGYEQYF.

This clone was counted once. The chain links TRBV13 to TRBJ1-4, with D maybe TRBD1 (6 bases). The germline V and J ends were trimmed by 5 bases and 9 bases, with 19 bases remaining between them. The CDR3 runs to 15 residues. Germline V gene data show CDR1 as PRHDT and CDR2 as FYEKMQ (reference sequence). This CDR3 is CASSLRDTAGKKLFF. The CDR3 DNA follows: TGTGCCAGCAGCCTACGGGACACGGCAGGGAAAAAACTGTTTTTT. Full variable domain (rest looked up from reference TRBV13 and TRBJ1-4): AAGVIQSPRHLIKEKRETATLKCYPIPRHDTVYWYQQGPGQDPQFLISFYEKMQSDKGSIPDRFSAQQFSDYHSELNMSSLELGDSALYFCASSLRDTAGKKLFFGSGTQLSVL.

The rearrangement joins TRBV25-1 to TRBJ1-6, with 10 bases that match TRBD1. This CDR3 has 15 residues. V shed 3 bases, J shed 9 bases, and the junction held 5 bases outside the gene matches. CDR1 and CDR2 (germline): MGHDK, SYGVNS. The DNA of the CDR3 is TGTGCCAGCAGTGAGCCGGGACAGGGGAGTTCACCCCTCCACTTT. Protein sequence: CASSEPGQGSSPLHF.

The rearrangement links TRBV25-1 to TRBJ2-7; TRBD1 might be the D (5 bases). There are 14 residues in the CDR3. Germline CDR1 MGHDK, CDR2 SYGVNS. V shed 5 bases and J shed 4 bases, with 15 bases lying between them. The CDR3 region is CASSQRQGSYEQYF. As DNA, the CDR3 is TGTGCCAGCAGTCAGAGGCAGGGCTCTTACGAGCAGTACTTC.

The rearrangement uses TRBV14 and TRBJ1-1, with 10 nucleotides matching TRBD1. Unmatched junction bases numbered 4, after V lost 4 bases and J lost 5 bases. Germline CDR1 is SGHDN and CDR2 is FVKESK. CDR3 length: 14 residues. The DNA of the CDR3 is TGTGCCAGCAGCCGAGGACAGGGGGGAACTGAAGCTTTCTTT. This encodes CASSRGQGGTEAFF.

The chain joins TRBV6-5 to TRBJ1-5; the D gene is possibly TRBD1 (5 bases). The CDR3 covers 12 residues. Trimming pared 5 bases from V and 7 bases from J, leaving 9 bases between. Germline loops: CDR1 MNHEY, CDR2 SVGAGI. CDR3 loop: CASSNGGQPQHF. The DNA for the CDR3 is TGTGCCAGCAGTAACGGGGGACAGCCCCAGCATTTT.

The CDR3 DNA follows: TGTGCCAGCAGCCTCCCTCGCCCGGTTTCCCACGGGGAGCTGTTTTTT. Translating it yields CASSLPRPVSHGELFF. The chain recombines TRBV6-6 with TRBJ2-2; D not certain. CDR1 is MNHNY and CDR2 is SVGAGI in the germline V gene (reference sequence). The V and J ends lost 6 bases and 7 bases respectively, with 21 bases between them. The CDR3 is made up of 16 amino acids.

V gene TRBV7-9 combines with J gene TRBJ2-7; TRBD1 matches 11 bases. V trimming: 5 bases; J trimming: 3 bases; junction bases outside the gene matches: 9. Germline V gene sequence: CDR1 SEHNR, CDR2 FQNEAQ (reference sequence). The CDR3 has 16 residues. The CDR3, as DNA: TGTGCCAGCAGCCACCCCGGACAGGGGGCAGGCTACGAGCAGTACTTC. Protein sequence: CASSHPGQGAGYEQYF.

In DNA form, the CDR3 reads TGTGCCACAGGGGGGAAATTGGGGGCCGGGACCGGGGAGCTGTTTTTT. Residues: CATGGKLGAGTGELFF. V is TRBV10-3 and J is TRBJ2-2; D possibly corresponds to TRBD1 (7 bases). This CDR3 region has 16 residues. Trimming pared 10 bases from V and 5 bases from J, leaving 23 bases between. Germline loops: CDR1 ENHRY, CDR2 SYGVKD.

V usage is TRBV15 and J usage is TRBJ2-1, with 8 bases aligning to TRBD2. CDR3 size: 14 residues. J lost 3 bases, V lost 7 bases, and 5 bases had no gene match. Germline assignment: CDR1 LNHNV and CDR2 YYDKDF (reference sequence). The CDR3: CATKAGDLYNEQFF. CDR3 DNA sequence: TGTGCCACCAAAGCGGGAGACCTCTACAATGAGCAGTTCTTC. The variable domain in full, completed from reference TRBV15 and TRBJ2-1, reads DAMVIQNPRYQVTQFGKPVTLSCSQTLNHNVMYWYQQKSSQAPKLLFHYYDKDFNNEADTPDNFQSRRPNTSFCFLDIRSPGLGDTAMYLCATKAGDLYNEQFFGPGTRLTVL.

CDR3 nucleotide sequence: TGTGCCTGGAGCTCCGGGACAGGGAAAGAGACCCAGTACTTC. Translation gives CAWSSGTGKETQYF. The chain recombines TRBV30 with TRBJ2-5; 9 bases line up with TRBD1. CDR3 size: 14 residues. Germline V lookup: CDR1 GTSNPN, CDR2 SVGIG (reference sequence). J lost 3 bases, V lost 3 bases, and 5 bases had no gene match. Complete variable domain (other parts from reference TRBV30 and TRBJ2-5): SQTIHQWPATLVQPVGSPLSLECTVEGTSNPNLYWYRQAAGRGLQLLFYSVGIGQISSEVPQNLSASRPQDRQFILSSKKLLLSDSGFYLCAWSSGTGKETQYFGPGTRLLVL.

The rearrangement links TRBV6-5 to TRBJ2-5; TRBD1 matches 9 bases. The germline CDR1 and CDR2 sequences are MNHEY and SVGAGI. The CDR3 totals 13 residues. The trim removed 6 bases at V and 7 bases at J, leaving 6 bases unmatched. The CDR3 bases are TGTGCCAGCAGGAAGACAGGGGGTAGGACCCAGTACTTC. Amino acid sequence: CASRKTGGRTQYF.

The J gene is TRBJ2-1, the V gene TRBV5-1; 11 bases fit TRBD2. Trimming at V came to 4 bases and at J to 4 bases, leaving 7 bases not matched to a gene. Germline V gene data show CDR1 as SGHRS and CDR2 as YFSETQ. The length of the CDR3 is 16 residues. In DNA, the CDR3 is TGCGCCAGCAGCACGGGGACTAGCGGAGGTTACAATGAGCAGTTCTTC. This translates into CASSTGTSGGYNEQFF.

This clone was observed once. The V call is TRBV19, the J call TRBJ1-5, with 10 bases identical to TRBD1. The germline V gene has CDR1 LNHDA and CDR2 SQIVND (reference sequence). With V trimmed by 2 bases and J by 6 bases, 4 bases remained unmatched. The CDR3 is 15 residues long. The CDR3 sequence is CASSIPGQGIQPQHF. CDR3 DNA: TGTGCCAGTAGTATACCGGGACAGGGGATTCAGCCCCAGCATTTT.

The rearrangement links TRBV2 to TRBJ2-1; no definite D call. The CDR3 is made up of 13 amino acids. Trimming shortened V by 7 bases and J by 9 bases, and 16 bases separated the two germline ends. Germline V gene sequence: CDR1 SNHLY, CDR2 FYNNEI. The CDR3 protein is CASKPMPIGEQFF. For the CDR3, the DNA is TGTGCCAGCAAGCCCATGCCAATTGGTGAGCAGTTCTTC.

The chain joins TRBV5-4 to TRBJ1-4; 12 positions match TRBD1. CDR1 and CDR2 from the germline V gene are SGHNT and YYREEE (reference sequence). The CDR3 sequence is 18 residues long. Trimming removed 4 bases from V and 3 bases from J; junction bases left unmatched: 10. CDR3 in DNA: TGTGCCAGCAGCCCCACGCCGGGACAGGGGGCCCCTAATGAAAAACTGTTTTTT. It yields the protein CASSPTPGQGAPNEKLFF.

The rearrangement links TRBV4-2 to TRBJ2-2; 10 positions match TRBD1. From germline, CDR1 is LGHNA and CDR2 YNFKEQ. V lost 3 bases to trimming and J lost 7 bases; unmatched junction nucleotides: 8. The CDR3 spans 16 residues. The CDR3 coding sequence is TGTGCCAGCAGCCAGCCGGGACAGGGGCGAAGCGGGGAGCTGTTTTTT. Protein sequence: CASSQPGQGRSGELFF.

V is TRBV2 and J is TRBJ2-5; D gene ambiguous. Germline V CDR1 and CDR2: SNHLY, FYNNEI. The CDR3 length is 13 residues. V was trimmed by 4 bases and J by 5 bases, leaving 11 bases between them. The CDR3 loop reads CASSVSLRETQYF. The CDR3 DNA reads as TGTGCCAGCAGTGTTAGTCTGAGGGAGACCCAGTACTTC.

The rearrangement links TRBV12-5 to TRBJ1-3; D uncertain. With 0 bases removed from V and 4 bases from J, the gap between germline ends came to 16 bases. Germline CDR1 LGHNT, CDR2 FRNRAP. The CDR3 runs 17 residues. CDR3 coding DNA: TGTGCTAGTGGTTTGGTACAGTCGGTAAGGTGGGGAAACACCATATATTTT. It yields the protein CASGLVQSVRWGNTIYF.

This chain links TRBV6-4 with TRBJ2-1, with D tentatively TRBD1 (5 bases). CDR1 is MRHNA and CDR2 is SNTAGT in the germline V gene. This CDR3 has 15 residues. V lost 0 bases, J lost 0 bases, and 6 bases lay in between. The CDR3 region is CASSDSGASYNEQFF. CDR3 sequence (DNA): TGTGCCAGCAGTGACTCTGGGGCCTCCTACAATGAGCAGTTCTTC.

This rearrangement joins TRBV2 to TRBJ2-3; 8 bases match TRBD1. In germline, CDR1 is SNHLY, CDR2 FYNNEI. Trimming removed 10 bases from V and 3 bases from J; junction bases left unmatched: 9. This CDR3 region has 14 residues. DNA for the CDR3: TGTGCCAAAAGCGGACAGGGAGGTACAGATACGCAGTATTTT. Protein sequence: CAKSGQGGTDTQYF.

The genes are TRBV4-2 and TRBJ1-2; a possible D gene is TRBD1 (5 bases). With 6 bases removed from V and 6 bases from J, the gap between germline ends came to 23 bases. The CDR3 runs to 16 residues. CDR1 and CDR2 from the germline V gene are LGHNA and YNFKEQ. The CDR3 nucleotides are TGTGCCAGCAGTTCTCCAGGGAATCTGATTAGGGATGGCTACACCTTC. Translating it yields CASSSPGNLIRDGYTF.

V gene TRBV19 combines with J gene TRBJ1-2; 8 bases line up with TRBD1. Germline trimming cut 9 bases from V and 0 bases from J; bases unmatched to any gene: 3. Germline loops: CDR1 LNHDA, CDR2 SQIVND (reference sequence). The CDR3 contains 13 residues. CDR3 DNA sequence: TGTGCCAGCGTGGGACAGGCTAACTATGGCTACACCTTC. This codes for CASVGQANYGYTF.